These T cell receptor beta chains were read from a single sample in a study of T-cell reconstitution after alpha-beta-depleted transplantation in children. MiXCR, run by TCRdb on the PCR reads, gives a single entry per CDR3 protein. The sample lists 500,000 or so distinct CDR3 sequences, around 10% occurring once. This specimen consisted of PBMCs, mostly from graft donor cells, obtained 180 days after TCRalphabeta/CD19-depleted stem cell transplant. The receptors derive from a female patient aged 2-9 years who had a stem cell transplant for aplastic anemia, so the T cells may come from the graft donor. Both conserved end residues are part of each CDR3. D genes are given only for firm matches. Expanded clones get a size class; other rows say once, few or many, or leave the size out.

v_call: TRBV20-1; d_call: NA; clone_size: few; j_call: TRBJ1-2; cdr3_aa: CSAPDRSGEFYGYTF; cdr3_nt: TGCAGTGCCCCGGACAGATCGGGCGAATTCTATGGCTACACCTTC
v_call: TRBV7-2; d_call: NA; clone_size: few; j_call: TRBJ2-4; cdr3_aa: CASSLRLENIQYF; cdr3_nt: TGTGCCAGCAGCCTACGACTAGAAAACATTCAGTACTTC
v_call: TRBV5-1; d_call: TRBD1; clone_size: few; j_call: TRBJ1-4; cdr3_aa: CASSFTGGDEKLFF; cdr3_nt: TGCGCCAGCAGCTTTACAGGGGGGGATGAAAAACTGTTTTTT
v_call: TRBV5-1; d_call: NA; clone_size: few; j_call: TRBJ1-4; cdr3_aa: CASSLGQASREKLFF; cdr3_nt: TGCGCCAGCAGCTTGGGACAGGCCTCACGAGAAAAACTGTTTTTT
v_call: TRBV21-1; d_call: NA; clone_size: NA; j_call: TRBJ2-6; cdr3_aa: CASSKHGANVLTF; cdr3_nt: TGTGCCAGCAGCAAACATGGGGCCAACGTCCTGACTTTC
v_call: TRBV20-1; d_call: TRBD2; clone_size: few; j_call: TRBJ2-1; cdr3_aa: CSARDYVGGSYNEQFF; cdr3_nt: TGCAGTGCTAGAGATTATGTAGGCGGGAGCTACAATGAGCAGTTCTTC
v_call: TRBV7-6; d_call: TRBD2; clone_size: many; j_call: TRBJ2-1; cdr3_aa: CASSLVRDYYNEQFF; cdr3_nt: TGTGCCAGCAGCTTAGTCCGGGACTATTACAATGAGCAGTTCTTC
v_call: TRBV5-8; d_call: NA; clone_size: NA; j_call: TRBJ2-1; cdr3_aa: CASSQAAYNEQFF; cdr3_nt: TGTGCCAGCAGCCAAGCTGCCTACAATGAGCAGTTCTTC
v_call: TRBV21-1; d_call: NA; clone_size: few; j_call: TRBJ1-2; cdr3_aa: CASSERTGSPYGYTF; cdr3_nt: TGTGCCAGCAGCGAGAGGACAGGGTCCCCCTATGGCTACACCTTC
v_call: TRBV5-5; d_call: TRBD1; clone_size: few; j_call: TRBJ2-1; cdr3_aa: CASSSGTGNNNEQFF; cdr3_nt: TGTGCCAGCAGCTCCGGGACAGGGAATAACAATGAGCAGTTCTTC
v_call: TRBV28; d_call: TRBD2; clone_size: NA; j_call: TRBJ2-1; cdr3_aa: CASRGGGSYNEQFF; cdr3_nt: TGTGCCAGCCGCGGGGGGGGCTCCTACAATGAGCAGTTCTTC
v_call: TRBV5-1; d_call: NA; clone_size: many; j_call: TRBJ2-7; cdr3_aa: CASSLTGSSYEQYF; cdr3_nt: TGCGCCAGCAGCTTGACAGGGAGCTCCTACGAGCAGTACTTC
v_call: TRBV18; d_call: NA; clone_size: few; j_call: TRBJ2-5; cdr3_aa: CASSPSLSETQYF; cdr3_nt: TGTGCCAGCTCACCCTCTCTGTCGGAGACCCAGTACTTC
v_call: TRBV4-2; d_call: TRBD2; clone_size: few; j_call: TRBJ2-5; cdr3_aa: CASTRAGVGEETQYF; cdr3_nt: TGTGCCAGCACCCGGGCGGGAGTCGGTGAAGAGACCCAGTACTTC
v_call: TRBV11-3; d_call: NA; clone_size: NA; j_call: TRBJ2-2; cdr3_aa: CASSSFDSGRHTGELFF; cdr3_nt: TGTGCCAGCAGCTCGTTTGATTCCGGGAGACACACCGGGGAGCTGTTTTTT
v_call: TRBV7-9; d_call: NA; clone_size: NA; j_call: TRBJ1-4; cdr3_aa: CASSLVTLATNEKLFF; cdr3_nt: TGTGCCAGCAGCTTAGTAACGCTTGCAACTAATGAAAAACTGTTTTTT
v_call: TRBV6-5; d_call: NA; clone_size: NA; j_call: TRBJ2-7; cdr3_aa: CASSYFPRGLLGGEQYF; cdr3_nt: TGTGCCAGCAGTTACTTTCCCCGGGGCCTATTGGGGGGCGAGCAGTACTTC
v_call: TRBV10-3; d_call: TRBD2; clone_size: many; j_call: TRBJ2-3; cdr3_aa: CATGTSGNTDTQYF; cdr3_nt: TGTGCCACCGGGACTAGCGGGAACACAGATACGCAGTATTTT
v_call: TRBV5-1; d_call: NA; clone_size: few; j_call: TRBJ2-6; cdr3_aa: CASHLGGWGTTDSGANVLTF; cdr3_nt: TGCGCCAGCCACCTTGGAGGATGGGGGACAACCGACTCTGGGGCCAACGTCCTGACTTTC
v_call: TRBV7-9; d_call: NA; clone_size: few; j_call: TRBJ2-1; cdr3_aa: CASSPTWETSVNEQFF; cdr3_nt: TGTGCCAGCAGCCCAACGTGGGAGACTAGTGTCAATGAGCAGTTCTTC
v_call: TRBV20-1; d_call: NA; clone_size: NA; j_call: TRBJ1-2; cdr3_aa: CSARDRPGASRLAGGYTF; cdr3_nt: TGCAGTGCTAGAGATCGTCCAGGGGCCTCCAGGCTAGCAGGGGGCTACACCTTC
v_call: TRBV9; d_call: NA; clone_size: few; j_call: TRBJ2-3; cdr3_aa: CASSGGGGTGPYTQYF; cdr3_nt: TGTGCCAGCAGCGGGGGGGGTGGGACAGGACCCTATACGCAGTATTTT
v_call: TRBV2; d_call: NA; clone_size: NA; j_call: TRBJ1-2; cdr3_aa: CASSEGLGRRWYGYTF; cdr3_nt: TGTGCCAGCAGTGAGGGATTGGGACGTAGATGGTATGGCTACACCTTC
v_call: TRBV12-3/TRBV12-4; d_call: TRBD1; clone_size: NA; j_call: TRBJ1-1; cdr3_aa: CASSSTGQGVSWNTEAFF; cdr3_nt: TGTGCCAGCAGTTCAACCGGACAGGGGGTTAGCTGGAACACTGAAGCTTTCTTT
v_call: TRBV12-3/TRBV12-4; d_call: TRBD1; clone_size: many; j_call: TRBJ2-7; cdr3_aa: CASSSPDRGVHEQYF; cdr3_nt: TGTGCCAGCAGTTCCCCAGACAGGGGAGTCCACGAGCAGTACTTC
v_call: TRBV7-2; d_call: NA; clone_size: few; j_call: TRBJ1-6; cdr3_aa: CASSFSLSLGNSPLHF; cdr3_nt: TGTGCCAGCAGCTTCTCGCTGTCCCTGGGAAATTCACCCCTCCACTTT
v_call: TRBV27; d_call: TRBD2; clone_size: NA; j_call: TRBJ2-1; cdr3_aa: CASSTGTRVSEQFF; cdr3_nt: TGTGCCAGCAGTACCGGGACTAGAGTGAGTGAGCAGTTCTTC
v_call: TRBV2; d_call: TRBD2; clone_size: NA; j_call: TRBJ2-7; cdr3_aa: CASSEGLAGGPDEQYF; cdr3_nt: TGTGCCAGCAGTGAGGGACTAGCGGGAGGGCCCGACGAGCAGTACTTC
v_call: TRBV19; d_call: NA; clone_size: many; j_call: TRBJ1-5; cdr3_aa: CASSTSGVSNQPQHF; cdr3_nt: TGTGCCAGTAGTACCAGTGGGGTAAGCAATCAGCCCCAGCATTTT
v_call: TRBV7-3; d_call: TRBD2; clone_size: few; j_call: TRBJ2-3; cdr3_aa: CASSPRGLAGQTDTQYF; cdr3_nt: TGTGCCAGCAGCCCCCGGGGGCTAGCGGGACAAACAGATACGCAGTATTTT
v_call: TRBV20-1; d_call: NA; clone_size: NA; j_call: TRBJ2-7; cdr3_aa: CSARPLAYEQYF; cdr3_nt: TGCAGTGCTAGGCCCCTAGCCTACGAGCAGTACTTC
v_call: TRBV7-3; d_call: NA; clone_size: NA; j_call: TRBJ2-7; cdr3_aa: CASSPWPGAYEQYF; cdr3_nt: TGTGCCAGCAGCCCCTGGCCAGGAGCCTACGAGCAGTACTTC
v_call: TRBV5-5; d_call: TRBD1; clone_size: few; j_call: TRBJ2-3; cdr3_aa: CASSTDRGRTDTQYF; cdr3_nt: TGTGCCAGCAGCACGGACAGGGGCCGCACAGATACGCAGTATTTT
v_call: TRBV12-3/TRBV12-4; d_call: TRBD2; clone_size: few; j_call: TRBJ2-1; cdr3_aa: CASRRTSGRGNEQFF; cdr3_nt: TGTGCCAGCCGCCGGACTAGCGGGAGAGGGAATGAGCAGTTCTTC
v_call: TRBV18; d_call: NA; clone_size: many; j_call: TRBJ2-1; cdr3_aa: CASSPRGAPWGHEQFF; cdr3_nt: TGTGCCAGCTCCCCCAGGGGCGCACCTTGGGGCCATGAGCAGTTCTTC
v_call: TRBV20-1; d_call: NA; clone_size: NA; j_call: TRBJ2-1; cdr3_aa: CSAPALSGADYNEQFF; cdr3_nt: TGCAGTGCCCCGGCCCTCAGCGGAGCGGACTACAATGAGCAGTTCTTC
v_call: TRBV29-1; d_call: TRBD1; clone_size: NA; j_call: TRBJ2-1; cdr3_aa: CSAGGQGGYNEQFF; cdr3_nt: TGCAGCGCCGGGGGACAGGGTGGGTACAATGAGCAGTTCTTC
v_call: TRBV10-2; d_call: NA; clone_size: NA; j_call: TRBJ2-1; cdr3_aa: CASSEPVWGSNEQFF; cdr3_nt: TGCGCCAGCAGTGAACCCGTATGGGGGTCCAATGAGCAGTTCTTC
v_call: TRBV18; d_call: NA; clone_size: NA; j_call: TRBJ2-3; cdr3_aa: CASSPPASVRTDTQYF; cdr3_nt: TGTGCCAGCTCACCACCGGCCAGCGTACGCACAGATACGCAGTATTTT
v_call: TRBV20-1; d_call: NA; clone_size: many; j_call: TRBJ2-2; cdr3_aa: CSARGLVNTGELFF; cdr3_nt: TGCAGTGCTAGAGGACTAGTAAACACCGGGGAGCTGTTTTTT
v_call: TRBV5-1; d_call: TRBD1; clone_size: few; j_call: TRBJ1-1; cdr3_aa: CASSLGPPRWDSPDEAFF; cdr3_nt: TGCGCCAGCAGCTTGGGACCCCCCAGGTGGGACAGTCCGGATGAAGCTTTCTTT
v_call: TRBV11-2; d_call: NA; clone_size: few; j_call: TRBJ2-7; cdr3_aa: CASSLGPQGPYEQYF; cdr3_nt: TGTGCCAGCAGCTTAGGACCGCAGGGCCCCTACGAGCAGTACTTC
v_call: TRBV7-2; d_call: NA; clone_size: NA; j_call: TRBJ1-5; cdr3_aa: CASSRDRWDNQPQHF; cdr3_nt: TGTGCCAGCAGCCGAGACAGGTGGGACAATCAGCCCCAGCATTTT
v_call: TRBV27; d_call: NA; clone_size: few; j_call: TRBJ1-5; cdr3_aa: CASSLIPRRGSQPQHF; cdr3_nt: TGTGCCAGCAGTTTAATCCCTCGCAGGGGTAGTCAGCCCCAGCATTTT
v_call: TRBV20-1; d_call: TRBD2; clone_size: few; j_call: TRBJ2-1; cdr3_aa: CSARGGTSGGVSYNEQFF; cdr3_nt: TGCAGTGCTAGAGGGGGGACTAGCGGGGGGGTCTCCTACAATGAGCAGTTCTTC
v_call: TRBV6-5; d_call: NA; clone_size: few; j_call: TRBJ1-2; cdr3_aa: CASSYSNSNYGYTF; cdr3_nt: TGTGCCAGCAGTTACTCGAACAGCAACTATGGCTACACCTTC
v_call: TRBV4-3; d_call: TRBD1; clone_size: few; j_call: TRBJ2-2; cdr3_aa: CASSQETGVYTGELFF; cdr3_nt: TGCGCCAGCAGCCAAGAGACAGGGGTGTACACCGGGGAGCTGTTTTTT
v_call: TRBV9; d_call: NA; clone_size: many; j_call: TRBJ2-1; cdr3_aa: CASSPAGRGNNEQFF; cdr3_nt: TGTGCCAGCAGTCCCGCGGGCAGGGGAAACAATGAGCAGTTCTTC
v_call: TRBV6-2/TRBV6-3; d_call: TRBD2; clone_size: few; j_call: TRBJ2-5; cdr3_aa: CASRRRLAFGETQYF; cdr3_nt: TGTGCCAGCAGACGAAGACTAGCCTTTGGAGAGACCCAGTACTTC
v_call: TRBV6-2/TRBV6-3; d_call: TRBD1; clone_size: few; j_call: TRBJ1-5; cdr3_aa: CASSYRDRGHQPQHF; cdr3_nt: TGTGCCAGCAGTTATAGGGACAGGGGTCATCAGCCCCAGCATTTT
v_call: TRBV6-2/TRBV6-3; d_call: NA; clone_size: few; j_call: TRBJ1-5; cdr3_aa: CASSYSREEVYSNQPQHF; cdr3_nt: TGTGCCAGCAGTTACTCGAGAGAAGAAGTTTATAGCAATCAGCCCCAGCATTTT
v_call: TRBV29-1; d_call: NA; clone_size: many; j_call: TRBJ2-2; cdr3_aa: CSGVGWAGELFF; cdr3_nt: TGCAGCGGAGTCGGCTGGGCCGGGGAGCTGTTTTTT
v_call: TRBV18; d_call: NA; clone_size: few; j_call: TRBJ1-1; cdr3_aa: CASSPPFWQMNTEAFF; cdr3_nt: TGTGCCAGCTCACCACCCTTTTGGCAGATGAACACTGAAGCTTTCTTT
v_call: TRBV2; d_call: TRBD1; clone_size: NA; j_call: TRBJ2-1; cdr3_aa: CASRGTGPGSYNEQFF; cdr3_nt: TGTGCCAGCAGGGGGACAGGCCCGGGGTCCTACAATGAGCAGTTCTTC
v_call: TRBV7-9; d_call: NA; clone_size: many; j_call: TRBJ2-1; cdr3_aa: CASSLSGLNEQFF; cdr3_nt: TGTGCCAGCAGCCTCAGCGGGCTCAATGAGCAGTTCTTC
v_call: TRBV12-3/TRBV12-4; d_call: TRBD2; clone_size: many; j_call: TRBJ2-7; cdr3_aa: CASSYLLAGDYEQYF; cdr3_nt: TGTGCCAGCAGTTACCTCCTGGCGGGAGATTACGAGCAGTACTTC
v_call: TRBV24-1; d_call: NA; clone_size: few; j_call: TRBJ2-2; cdr3_aa: CATSDLGGYTGELFF; cdr3_nt: TGTGCCACCAGTGATTTGGGGGGCTACACCGGGGAGCTGTTTTTT
v_call: TRBV11-2; d_call: TRBD1; clone_size: NA; j_call: TRBJ1-4; cdr3_aa: CASSSNQGAWKLFF; cdr3_nt: TGTGCCAGCAGCTCTAATCAGGGGGCCTGGAAACTGTTTTTT
v_call: TRBV7-2; d_call: TRBD2; clone_size: NA; j_call: TRBJ2-1; cdr3_aa: CASSLTLGGVEQFF; cdr3_nt: TGTGCCAGCAGCTTAACTCTCGGGGGGGTAGAGCAGTTCTTC